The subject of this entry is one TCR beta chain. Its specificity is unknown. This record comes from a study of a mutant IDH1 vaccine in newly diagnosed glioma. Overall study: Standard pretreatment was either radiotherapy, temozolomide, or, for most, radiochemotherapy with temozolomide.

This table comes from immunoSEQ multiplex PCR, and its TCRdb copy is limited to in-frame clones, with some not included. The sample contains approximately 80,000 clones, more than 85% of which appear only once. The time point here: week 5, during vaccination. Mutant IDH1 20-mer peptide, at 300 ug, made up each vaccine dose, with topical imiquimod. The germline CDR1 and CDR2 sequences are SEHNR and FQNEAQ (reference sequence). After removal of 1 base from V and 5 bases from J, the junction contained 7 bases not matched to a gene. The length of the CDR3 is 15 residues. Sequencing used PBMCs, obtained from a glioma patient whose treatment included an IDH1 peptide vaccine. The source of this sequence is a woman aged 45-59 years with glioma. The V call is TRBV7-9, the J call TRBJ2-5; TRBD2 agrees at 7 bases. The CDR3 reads CASSLGLPAGETQYF. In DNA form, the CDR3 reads TGTGCCAGCAGCTTAGGACTACCAGCGGGGGAGACCCAGTACTTC.